The clone carrying this T cell receptor beta chain was seen ten or more times. The antigen is not known. These data come from a study of blood T cells in healthy people across ages. The germline V gene encodes CDR1 KGHDR and CDR2 SFDVKD. The V end was cut by 7 bases, the J end by 2 bases, with 18 bases between. The length of the CDR3 is 16 residues. Overall study results and limits: Diversity estimates drawn from one million T cells were deemed underestimates. Naive T cell percentage showed a strong correlation with the diversity of TCR beta.

The second PCR ran about 6 to 11 cycles with a sample-barcoded 5' primer and J-beta primers. TCRdb re-derived calls from the 5' RACE reads in MiXCR, one entry per CDR3 protein. Of 1.5 million to 2 million distinct CDR3 sequences detected, 28% appear once; the ten largest clones hold 7.7%. Donors were systemically healthy Caucasian individuals from Russia aged about 6 to 95 years. Each sample used at least 6.5 million PBMCs. The sequence derives from a woman in her 30s in good health. The sample consisted of blood. The V and J genes are TRBV24-1 and TRBJ2-3; maybe TRBD2 (6 bases). CDR3 DNA: TGTGCCACCAGCTCTCGGGAGACTTCGATCACAGATACGCAGTATTTT. Protein sequence: CATSSRETSITDTQYF.